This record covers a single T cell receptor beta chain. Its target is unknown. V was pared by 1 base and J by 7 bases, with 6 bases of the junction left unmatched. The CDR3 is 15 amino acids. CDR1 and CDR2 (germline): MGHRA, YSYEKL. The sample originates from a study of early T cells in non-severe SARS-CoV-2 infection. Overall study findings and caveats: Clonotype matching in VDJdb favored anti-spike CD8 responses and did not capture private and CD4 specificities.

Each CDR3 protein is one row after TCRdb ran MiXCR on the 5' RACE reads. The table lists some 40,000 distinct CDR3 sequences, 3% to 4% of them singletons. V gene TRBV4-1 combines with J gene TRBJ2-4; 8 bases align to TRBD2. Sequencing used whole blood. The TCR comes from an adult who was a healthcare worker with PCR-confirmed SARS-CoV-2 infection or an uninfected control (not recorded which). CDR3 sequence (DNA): TGCGCCAGCAGCCAAGGTGTGACTAGCGATAACATTCAGTACTTC. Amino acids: CASSQGVTSDNIQYF.